The 18 T cell receptor beta chains given below trace back to one sample, sequenced in a study of early T cells in non-severe SARS-CoV-2 infection. Via MiXCR, TCRdb re-called the 5' RACE reads, giving one row per CDR3 protein. The table includes around 79,000 distinct CDR3 sequences, about 11% detected once. Sequenced material: whole blood, taken at baseline. The source is an adult who was a healthcare worker with PCR-confirmed SARS-CoV-2 infection or an uninfected control (not recorded which).

With regard to this clonotype: This clone may be a read error of a much larger clone one base away. The chain has TRBV12-3 or TRBV12-4 and TRBJ2-1, with 7 bases fitting TRBD2. The CDR3 length is 16 residues. This CDR3 is CANSLGGGRPHNEQFF. The CDR3, as DNA: TGTGCCAACAGTTTGGGGGGGGGACGGCCCCACAATGAGCAGTTCTTC.

The chain employs TRBV7-3 and TRBJ1-6; 7 bases match TRBD1. Germline CDR1 and CDR2: SGHTA and FQGTGA. Unmatched junction bases numbered 9, after V lost 5 bases and J lost 8 bases. This CDR3 has 15 residues. The CDR3 spells CASSLTTGRDSPLHF. CDR3 in DNA: TGTGCCAGCAGCCTTACGACAGGGCGGGATTCACCCCTCCACTTT. The variable domain in full, with the rest retrieved from reference TRBV7-3 and TRBJ1-6, is GAGVSQTPSNKVTEKGKYVELRCDPISGHTALYWYRQSLGQGPEFLIYFQGTGAADDSGLPNDRFFAVRPEGSVSTLKIQRTERGDSAVYLCASSLTTGRDSPLHFGNGTRLTVT.

The J gene is TRBJ2-3, the V gene TRBV20-1; no clear D. From germline, CDR1 is DFQATT and CDR2 SNEGSKA (reference sequence). The CDR3 sequence is 13 residues long. V shed 2 bases and J shed 4 bases, with 10 bases lying between them. The CDR3 spells CSARRILADTQYF. The CDR3 bases are TGCAGTGCTAGACGGATTCTGGCAGATACGCAGTATTTT.

This clonotype has ten or more counts. The chain employs TRBV12-3 or TRBV12-4 and TRBJ1-3, with D possibly matching TRBD1 (5 bases). The CDR3 runs 15 residues. V gave up 3 bases and J gave up 2 bases, with 11 bases separating them. The CDR3: CASSLARTPGNTIYF. The CDR3 DNA reads TGTGCCAGCAGTTTGGCCCGGACACCTGGAAACACCATATATTTT.

The V and J genes are TRBV6-6 and TRBJ1-1; 9 bases agree with TRBD1. There are 14 residues in the CDR3. Germline CDR1 MNHNY, CDR2 SVGAGI (reference sequence). The ends lost 4 bases at V and 1 base at J; junction bases unmatched: 1. The CDR3 bases are TGTGCCAGCAGTTTACAGGGGGCGAACACTGAAGCTTTCTTT. Amino acids: CASSLQGANTEAFF.

The genes are TRBV20-1 and TRBJ2-5, with D maybe TRBD2 (6 bases). V was shortened by 6 bases and J by 2 bases, with 13 bases between the two germline ends. CDR3 size: 13 residues. Germline V lookup: CDR1 DFQATT, CDR2 SNEGSKA (reference sequence). In nucleotides, the CDR3 is TGCAGTGCAGGAGGGGTAACGCAAGAGACCCAGTACTTC. Protein: CSAGGVTQETQYF.

CDR3 coding DNA: TGTGCCACCAGTGATTTGGGCAGGGAGGAGCAGTTCTTC. This sequence encodes CATSDLGREEQFF. J is TRBJ2-1 and V is TRBV24-1; D tentatively fits TRBD1 or TRBD2 (5 bases each). The CDR3 is 13 residues long. Germline V gene lookup returns CDR1 KGHDR and CDR2 SFDVKD. V lost 0 bases and J 10 bases, leaving 9 bases between the germline ends.

The rearrangement joins TRBV5-6 to TRBJ2-1; possibly TRBD2 for D (5 bases). V was pared by 0 bases and J by 6 bases, with 16 bases between. This CDR3 contains 16 residues. The germline gives CDR1 SGHDT, CDR2 YYEEEE. The CDR3 loop reads CASSLGIGERSNEQFF. CDR3 DNA sequence: TGTGCCAGCAGCTTGGGCATCGGGGAGCGTAGCAATGAGCAGTTCTTC.

In its sample, this clonotype was seen a few times. The chain recombines TRBV7-2 with TRBJ1-5; 7 bases agree with TRBD1. Germline CDR1 SGHTA, CDR2 FQGNSA. V lost 3 bases, J lost 0 bases, and 2 bases stayed unmatched. The CDR3 has 15 amino acids. The DNA for the CDR3 is TGTGCCAGCAGCTTGGGACAGTATAGCAATCAGCCCCAGCATTTT. Protein sequence: CASSLGQYSNQPQHF.

This clonotype has a handful of counts. Relative to the germline gene, one junction end is altered; a read error may explain this. The chain is built from TRBV29-1 and TRBJ2-7, with TRBD1 as a possible D gene (6 bases). This CDR3 has 12 residues. Germline CDR1 reads SQVTM; CDR2 reads ANQGSEA. Here the CDR3 reads CSVEDLPGQQSF. Here the CDR3 DNA reads TGCAGCGTTGAAGATCTGCCCGGACAGCAATCCTTC.

This clonotype was counted between two and nine times. The J gene is TRBJ2-1, the V gene TRBV7-3; 8 bases are shared with TRBD2. Germline CDR1 SGHTA, CDR2 FQGTGA. V lost 2 bases and J lost 9; bases outside the gene matches: 9. This CDR3 is 15 amino acids long. DNA for the CDR3: TGTGCCAGCAGCTTACGAGCGGGGGAACGTGGTGAGCAGTTCTTC. Its protein product is CASSLRAGERGEQFF.

This clonotype was found a few times. V and J are TRBV6-5 and TRBJ1-6; D not resolved. The CDR3 spans 14 residues. Trimming took off 1 base at V and 5 bases at J, with 6 bases between the two ends. Germline V CDR1 and CDR2: MNHEY, SVGAGI. CDR3 DNA: TGTGCCAGCAGTTACTACAGAAATAATTCACCCCTCCACTTT. Residues: CASSYYRNNSPLHF.

The chain recombines TRBV11-2 with TRBJ1-5, with a weak D call TRBD1 (5 bases). In germline, CDR1 is SGHAT, CDR2 FQNNGV. The CDR3 runs to 15 residues. The V and J ends lost 5 bases and 4 bases respectively, with 15 bases between them. CDR3 in DNA: TGTGCCAGCAGCCAGGGAATGGCCCTGAATCAGCCCCAGCATTTT. It is translated as CASSQGMALNQPQHF.

The sample holds many counts of this clonotype. V is TRBV10-3 and J is TRBJ2-1; 8 bases match TRBD1. This CDR3 region has 15 residues. Germline CDR1 is ENHRY and CDR2 is SYGVKD. V lost 3 bases, J lost 5 bases, and 6 bases stayed unmatched. The CDR3 loop is CAISDGQGPNNEQFF. CDR3 nucleotide sequence: TGTGCCATCAGTGACGGACAGGGACCCAACAATGAGCAGTTCTTC.

This clonotype has at least ten counts. V is TRBV18 and J is TRBJ2-3; perhaps D is TRBD1 or TRBD2 (5 bases each). Per the germline V gene, CDR1 is KGHSH and CDR2 is LQKENI. Trimming stripped 3 bases from V and 6 bases from J, with 13 bases between. This CDR3 is built from 14 residues. The CDR3 reads CASSPVGTGDTQYF. The CDR3 DNA sequence: TGTGCCAGCTCACCTGTAGGGACGGGGGATACGCAGTATTTT.

The chain carries TRBV5-1 and TRBJ2-5; D not certain. From germline, CDR1 is SGHRS and CDR2 YFSETQ. Trimming cost V 4 bases and J 5 bases, with 18 bases left between them. This CDR3 spans 15 amino acids. CDR3 coding DNA: TGCGCCAGCAGCCCTAGGAGCAGCCTGGGGGAGACCCAGTACTTC. It encodes CASSPRSSLGETQYF.

The chain links TRBV28 to TRBJ1-6, with TRBD1 matching over 9 bases. The length of the CDR3 is 17 residues. After removal of 7 bases from V and 6 bases from J, the junction contained 13 bases not matched to a gene. CDR1 MDHEN and CDR2 SYDVKM come from the germline V gene. The CDR3 DNA reads as TGTGCCAGCATCTCTGAGGGCGGACAGGGGATTAATTCACCCCTCCACTTT. This sequence encodes CASISEGGQGINSPLHF.

Many counts were recorded for this clonotype. The chain links TRBV29-1 to TRBJ2-2, with D unclear. Germline loops: CDR1 SQVTM, CDR2 ANQGSEA. Trimming removed 7 bases from V and 3 bases from J, with 15 bases in between. The CDR3 runs 14 residues. DNA for the CDR3: TGCAGCGCCAAAGCAGCCCGGGACACCGGGGAGCTGTTTTTT. Its translation: CSAKAARDTGELFF.